Presented here are 27 T cell receptor beta chains from one specimen sequenced in a study of T cell changes during pregnancy in multiple sclerosis (dated by TCRdb to between 2018 and 2021). Libraries were prepared through the immunoSEQ multiplex PCR assay. Not all clones reach the TCRdb copy of this immuneACCESS table, which keeps in-frame sequences only. Checked studies attribute under half of the gap to unresolved V genes and leave the rest unexplained. The sample records around 56,000 clones, about nine tenths of which are singletons. The leading ten clones occupy roughly 2% of the sample. The sample consisted of peripheral blood, taken in the first trimester of pregnancy. These receptors all stem from a female donor in good health, enrolled as a control in a pregnancy study.

The genes are TRBV27 and TRBJ2-1, with D perhaps matching TRBD2 (5 bases). V lost 1 base to trimming and J lost 9 bases, with 10 bases between them. Germline V gene data show CDR1 as MNHEY and CDR2 as SMNVEV (reference sequence). The CDR3 covers 13 residues. In DNA form, the CDR3 reads TGTGCCAGCAGTTTATATGACGGGGTTGAGCAGTTCTTC. Amino acids: CASSLYDGVEQFF.

This clone was seen once. The chain carries TRBV6-5 and TRBJ1-3; TRBD1 matches at 7 bases. The length of the CDR3 is 16 residues. V dropped 4 bases and J dropped 1; count of bases not matched to a gene: 7. Germline V gene lookup returns CDR1 MNHEY and CDR2 SVGAGI. The CDR3 loop reads CASSWGQLGSGNTIYF. CDR3 DNA sequence: TGTGCCAGCAGTTGGGGACAGCTAGGTTCTGGAAACACCATATATTTT.

V and J are TRBV7-9 and TRBJ2-3, with TRBD2 identical over 12 bases. Germline V gene lookup returns CDR1 SEHNR and CDR2 FQNEAQ (reference sequence). J gave up 2 bases and V 1 base, and 1 base lay outside the gene matches. The CDR3 is made up of 16 amino acids. CDR3 region: CASSLGLAGVTDTQYF. CDR3 DNA sequence: TGTGCCAGCAGCTTAGGACTAGCGGGAGTCACAGATACGCAGTATTTT.

The chain combines TRBV6-1 with TRBJ1-1, with D perhaps TRBD1 (5 bases). CDR3 length: 15 amino acids. Germline-derived CDR1 and CDR2 are MNHNS and SASEGT. Trimming stripped 3 bases from V and 1 base from J, with 12 bases between. The CDR3 DNA reads as TGTGCCAGCAGTGAGGGAAGGACACCGAACACTGAAGCTTTCTTT. Protein product: CASSEGRTPNTEAFF.

The rearrangement uses TRBV10-3 and TRBJ2-3, with D maybe TRBD1 (6 bases). Germline CDR1 and CDR2: ENHRY and SYGVKD. Trimming stripped 11 bases from V and 2 bases from J, with 14 bases between. The CDR3 length is 13 residues. CDR3 loop: CAAQGPNTDTQYF. As DNA, the CDR3 is TGTGCCGCCCAGGGGCCAAACACAGATACGCAGTATTTT.

The chain recombines TRBV6-5 with TRBJ2-2; D not certain. Trimming removed 4 bases at V and 6 bases at J, with 15 bases between. CDR1 and CDR2 (germline): MNHEY, SVGAGI. The CDR3 contains 15 residues. The CDR3 coding sequence is TGTGCCAGCAGTTTTTCCAGACACGGCGCCGGGGAGCTGTTTTTT. Amino acids: CASSFSRHGAGELFF.

This clone has only a few counts. V gene TRBV18 combines with J gene TRBJ1-4; TRBD1 agrees at 10 bases. J was trimmed by 6 bases and V by 2 bases; bases with no gene match: 3. From germline, CDR1 is KGHSH and CDR2 LQKENI. The CDR3 extends over 15 amino acids. CDR3 sequence (DNA): TGTGCCAGCTCACCAGACAGGGGGCTTGATGAAAAACTGTTTTTT. This codes for CASSPDRGLDEKLFF.

This clone was found once. This rearrangement joins TRBV12-5 to TRBJ1-2, with 7 nucleotides matching TRBD1. The CDR3 sequence is 14 residues long. The germline V gene encodes CDR1 LGHNT and CDR2 FRNRAP. V dropped 4 bases and J dropped 4; count of bases not matched to a gene: 6. In DNA form, the CDR3 reads TGTGCTAGTGGTTGGTCGACAGGGCTCTATGGCTACACCTTC. As protein: CASGWSTGLYGYTF.

The rearrangement links TRBV4-1 to TRBJ2-2; D perhaps matches TRBD1 (6 bases). This CDR3 has 18 residues. Germline assignment: CDR1 MGHRA and CDR2 YSYEKL. V gave up 4 bases and J gave up 0 bases, with 18 bases separating them. The CDR3 loop is CASSRILLRGTNTGELFF. CDR3 nucleotide sequence: TGCGCCAGCAGCCGAATTTTACTCAGGGGAACGAACACCGGGGAGCTGTTTTTT.

The V call is TRBV6-5, the J call TRBJ2-1, with 7 bases aligning to TRBD2. V was clipped by 6 bases and J by 3 bases; unmatched bases: 5. The CDR3 is 14 residues long. Germline CDR1 and CDR2: MNHEY and SVGAGI. The CDR3 region has the DNA TGTGCCAGCAGCGTCGGACTAGGCTACAATGAGCAGTTCTTC. It translates to CASSVGLGYNEQFF.

The chain carries TRBV7-2 and TRBJ1-5; 7 bases are a match to TRBD1. The trim removed 3 bases at V and 7 bases at J, leaving 9 bases unmatched. In germline, CDR1 is SGHTA, CDR2 FQGNSA. The CDR3 has 15 amino acids. The CDR3 sequence: CASSFEASRGQPQHF. The CDR3 nucleotides are TGTGCCAGCAGCTTCGAGGCCAGCAGGGGGCAGCCCCAGCATTTT.

This clone was observed a few times. One junction end does not reproduce the germline sequence, and a read error may be involved. The chain joins TRBV15 to TRBJ1-2, with TRBD1 identical over 8 bases. This CDR3 comprises 13 residues. Per germline, CDR1 LNHNV and CDR2 YYDKDF (reference sequence). This CDR3 is CATSRDEGQGLSF. The CDR3 nucleotides read TGTGCCACCAGCAGAGATGAAGGACAGGGCTTATCTTTC.

The chain links TRBV28 to TRBJ1-5; D possibly corresponds to TRBD1 (6 bases). CDR1 is MDHEN and CDR2 is SYDVKM in the germline V gene. V shed 7 bases and J shed 7 bases, with 14 bases lying between them. CDR3 length: 13 amino acids. The CDR3: CASTRGGGQPQHF. CDR3 nucleotides: TGTGCCAGCACCAGAGGGGGGGGCCAGCCCCAGCATTTT.

V gene TRBV13 combines with J gene TRBJ2-3, with 15 bases identical to TRBD2. The junction had 10 bases not matched to a gene; V was cut back by 3 bases and J by 3 bases. Germline V gene sequence: CDR1 PRHDT, CDR2 FYEKMQ (reference sequence). The CDR3 covers 19 residues. The CDR3 nucleotides are TGTGCCAGCAGCTTCTTCTTCGGGACTAGCGGGGGGACGACAGATACGCAGTATTTT. Translating it yields CASSFFFGTSGGTTDTQYF.

This chain uses TRBV5-6 with TRBJ2-1; 8 nucleotides align to TRBD2. Trimming at V came to 5 bases and at J to 5 bases, leaving 9 bases not matched to a gene. Per germline, CDR1 SGHDT and CDR2 YYEEEE. The CDR3 has 15 residues. The CDR3 region is CASRLSGRGDNEQFF. CDR3 bases: TGTGCCAGCAGGTTAAGCGGGAGAGGCGACAATGAGCAGTTCTTC.

The rearrangement uses TRBV10-3 and TRBJ1-1, with D perhaps matching TRBD1 (5 bases). CDR3 size: 14 residues. Germline CDR1 and CDR2: ENHRY and SYGVKD. V was cut by 3 bases and J by 6 bases, with 14 bases left in between. The CDR3 spells CAISDRAPNAEAFF. The CDR3 nucleotides are TGTGCCATCAGTGACAGGGCCCCTAACGCTGAAGCTTTCTTT.

The chain recombines TRBV6-6 with TRBJ2-7; the D gene is possibly TRBD2 (5 bases). V was pared by 2 bases and J by 5 bases, with 10 bases between. The CDR3 sequence is 13 residues long. The germline gives CDR1 MNHNY, CDR2 SVGAGI (reference sequence). This chain's CDR3 is CASSYREQDEQYF. CDR3 sequence (DNA): TGTGCCAGCAGTTACAGGGAGCAGGACGAGCAGTACTTC.

The chain employs TRBV7-9 and TRBJ2-5, with 7 bases aligning to TRBD2. This CDR3 is 13 amino acids long. The V segment lost 3 bases and the J segment 3 bases; nucleotides outside the gene matches: 1. CDR1 SEHNR and CDR2 FQNEAQ come from the germline V gene (reference sequence). CDR3 nucleotides: TGTGCCAGCAGCTTTGGGAGGGAAGAGACCCAGTACTTC. Amino acids: CASSFGREETQYF.

The chain recombines TRBV29-1 with TRBJ2-7; D remains ambiguous. The CDR3 sequence is 13 residues long. Trimming took 4 bases from V and 1 from J, leaving 11 bases between them. CDR1 SQVTM and CDR2 ANQGSEA come from the germline V gene. The CDR3 DNA reads TGCAGCGTTGGTGGAGTGCCATCCTACGAGCAGTACTTC. Translated, it gives CSVGGVPSYEQYF.

This chain connects TRBV19 to TRBJ2-1, with 8 bases matching TRBD2. Germline trimming cut 3 bases from V and 0 bases from J; bases unmatched to any gene: 13. Germline CDR1 reads LNHDA; CDR2 reads SQIVND (reference sequence). The length of the CDR3 is 19 residues. The CDR3: CASSMSDLAGLSSYNEQFF. The CDR3 DNA reads as TGTGCCAGTAGTATGTCGGATTTAGCGGGACTCAGCTCCTACAATGAGCAGTTCTTC.

The chain's CDR3 is CASCGGMSNQPQHF. The CDR3 bases are TGTGCCAGTTGTGGGGGGATGAGCAATCAGCCCCAGCATTTT. The chain combines TRBV19 with TRBJ1-5; possibly TRBD1 for D (5 bases). Germline V CDR1 and CDR2: LNHDA, SQIVND (reference sequence). Trimming removed 8 bases from V and 1 base from J, with 12 bases in between. The CDR3 has 14 residues.

This clone appeared a single time. The chain employs TRBV2 and TRBJ2-2, with 12 positions matching TRBD2. After removal of 5 bases from V and 5 bases from J, the junction contained 6 bases not matched to a gene. The germline CDR1 and CDR2 sequences are SNHLY and FYNNEI. The CDR3 extends over 16 amino acids. Written as DNA, the CDR3 is TGTGCCAGCAGTCGGCTAGCGGGAGGGTTAACCGGGGAGCTGTTTTTT. The encoded protein is CASSRLAGGLTGELFF.

The CDR3 protein is CASSLAKGLPDTGELFF. For the CDR3, the DNA is TGCGCCAGCAGCTTGGCGAAGGGACTACCCGACACCGGGGAGCTGTTTTTT. The gene calls are TRBV5-1 and TRBJ2-2, with 7 nucleotides matching TRBD2. Trimming took 0 bases from V and 3 from J; bases not matched to a gene: 8. Looked up from germline, CDR1 is SGHRS and CDR2 is YFSETQ. This CDR3 comprises 17 residues.

The V and J genes are TRBV6-5 and TRBJ1-5; 7 nucleotides match TRBD1. Germline trimming cut 5 bases from V and 7 bases from J; bases unmatched to any gene: 11. Germline lookup yields CDR1 MNHEY and CDR2 SVGAGI. The CDR3 contains 15 residues. DNA for the CDR3: TGTGCCAGCAGTAATGGACAGGCCTCCGGGCAGCCCCAGCATTTT. It specifies CASSNGQASGQPQHF.

This sequence joins TRBV29-1 and TRBJ1-2; 12 nucleotides line up with TRBD1. From germline, CDR1 is SQVTM and CDR2 ANQGSEA. Losses at the gene ends were 6 bases for V and 6 bases for J; bases not matched to a gene: 11. The CDR3 covers 15 residues. The CDR3 sequence: CSVGRDRGRLDGYTF. CDR3 nucleotides: TGCAGCGTGGGACGGGACAGGGGGCGCTTAGATGGCTACACCTTC.

J is TRBJ2-7 and V is TRBV4-1, with D maybe TRBD1 (5 bases). The CDR3 covers 15 residues. Germline lookup yields CDR1 MGHRA and CDR2 YSYEKL. The V end was cut by 4 bases, the J end by 2 bases, with 15 bases between. In DNA, the CDR3 is TGCGCCAGCAGCCGGGAACAGGAGCCTGCCTACGAGCAGTACTTC. Translating gives CASSREQEPAYEQYF.

The chain has TRBV7-9 and TRBJ1-1, with D uncertain. The length of the CDR3 is 13 residues. Germline loops: CDR1 SEHNR, CDR2 FQNEAQ (reference sequence). Trimming shortened V by 8 bases and J by 1 base, and 11 bases separated the two germline ends. The CDR3, as DNA: TGTGCCAGCCGCGGCAACGCGAACACTGAAGCTTTCTTT. Its protein product is CASRGNANTEAFF.